The rows below give T cell receptor beta chains drawn from one sample of a study of identical twins. TCRdb called the 5' RACE reads again in MiXCR, with one record for every CDR3 protein. Of about 690,000 distinct CDR3 sequences in the sample, over 5% are singletons; the top ten hold approximately 1.6%. The specimen was naive T cells sorted from blood. These receptor sequences come from a man between 18 and 29 years old in good health. The CDR3 runs from the conserved cysteine through the conserved F or W. A D gene is named only where the DNA matches it firmly. Clone size is not always given. Where it is, it says once, few, many or a class for expanded clones.

TRBD2	few	TRBJ2-1	TRBV20-1	TGCAGTGCTAGAGATGAGGTTGGACTAGCGGGAGGGCGGTATGAGCAGTTCTTC	CSARDEVGLAGGRYEQFF
.	many	TRBJ2-7	TRBV20-1	TGCAGTGCCAGTCTAGGATCCGTCACCTACGAGCAGTACTTC	CSASLGSVTYEQYF
TRBD2	few	TRBJ2-3	TRBV7-2	TGTGCCAGCAGCTCCCCTAGCGGGAGGGCAAGCACAGATACGCAGTATTTT	CASSSPSGRASTDTQYF
.	many	TRBJ2-1	TRBV24-1	TGTGCCACCAGTGAAACCTACAATGAGCAGTTCTTC	CATSETYNEQFF
.	few	TRBJ2-5	TRBV2	TGTGCCAGCAGTGAGGGACATCAAGAGACCCAGTACTTC	CASSEGHQETQYF
TRBD2	many	TRBJ2-7	TRBV4-3	TGCGCCAGCAGCCAAGATGGAATGGGGAGGGCCGAGCAGTACTTC	CASSQDGMGRAEQYF
TRBD1	.	TRBJ2-7	TRBV7-2	TGTGCCAGCAGCCCCCGGGACAGGGATGACGAGCAGTACTTC	CASSPRDRDDEQYF
.	many	TRBJ2-1	TRBV12-3/TRBV12-4	TGTGCCAGCAGTTTGGGCGGCAGGGGAAACAATGAGCAGTTCTTC	CASSLGGRGNNEQFF
.	.	TRBJ2-5	TRBV20-1	TGCAGTGCTGTTACCCCGCCGGGTGGGCGAGAGACCCAGTACTTC	CSAVTPPGGRETQYF
.	many	TRBJ2-1	TRBV28	TGTGCCAGCAGTGACCTAGTTGCTGCCTACAATGAGCAGTTCTTC	CASSDLVAAYNEQFF
.	few	TRBJ2-7	TRBV2	TGTGCCAGCAGTGAAGGAAGACCCGAATCTTACGAGCAGTACTTC	CASSEGRPESYEQYF
TRBD1	many	TRBJ2-1	TRBV7-9	TGTGCCAGCAGCTTAGGGGCAGGGGGCGGACACACAGACGAGTTCTTC	CASSLGAGGGHTDEFF
.	.	TRBJ2-7	TRBV9	TGTGCCAGCAGCGGCGCTTCTTCATCCCCCCGTTACGAGCAGTACTTC	CASSGASSSPRYEQYF
.	.	TRBJ2-7	TRBV27	TGTGCCAGCAGTTTAGAAGGAGGTGGGGGGTACGAGCAGTACTTC	CASSLEGGGGYEQYF
TRBD2	many	TRBJ2-5	TRBV10-3	TGTGCCATCAGTGAGTCGCCTAGCGGGATAGAGACCCAGTACTTC	CAISESPSGIETQYF
TRBD2	.	TRBJ2-1	TRBV20-1	TGCAGTGCTAGAGAGGGACTAGCGGTAAATGAGCAGTTCTTC	CSAREGLAVNEQFF
TRBD2	many	TRBJ2-2	TRBV7-2	TGTGCCAGCAGCTTAAGGCCTAGCGGGAGCTCCGGGGAGCTGTTTTTT	CASSLRPSGSSGELFF
TRBD1	many	TRBJ1-1	TRBV11-2	TGTGCCAGCAGCTTAGAACAGGGGATTGAGGCTTTCTTT	CASSLEQGIEAFF
TRBD1	many	TRBJ2-7	TRBV10-3	TGTGCCATCAGTGAAGGGACAGGGGCCTACGAGCAGTACTTC	CAISEGTGAYEQYF
TRBD2	many	TRBJ2-2	TRBV6-2/TRBV6-3	TGTGCCAGCACCCTGACGGCGGGGGTCGCAAATTCTTTGAACACCGGGGAGCTGTTTTTT	CASTLTAGVANSLNTGELFF
.	.	TRBJ2-1	TRBV19	TGTGCCAGTAGTGGAAGTAGGATGTCGGCGGTCTCCTACAATGAGCAGTTCTTC	CASSGSRMSAVSYNEQFF
.	many	TRBJ2-3	TRBV28	TGTGCCAGCAGTCCCGGGGTTACGCAGTATTTT	CASSPGVTQYF
.	few	TRBJ2-7	TRBV6-2/TRBV6-3	TGTGCCAGCAGTACCGCCGGGACTTCCTACGAGCAGTACTTC	CASSTAGTSYEQYF
.	many	TRBJ2-5	TRBV29-1	TGCAGCGTCACGGACTTTTTGGAGACCCAGTACTTC	CSVTDFLETQYF